A selection of T cell receptor beta chains follows, all from one sample in a study of T cell repertoires in cytomegalovirus infection. Antigen specificity for these receptors is unknown. TCRdb reprocessed the reads with MiXCR, giving one entry per CDR3 protein. The sample holds 300,000 to 400,000 distinct CDR3 sequences, roughly 25% seen once. The sequencing here drew on cultured PBMCs, taken from culture after CMV antigen stimulation. Every receptor here comes from a human donor in good health (CMV status not recorded). Some clones in this sample may be carry-over from other donors' samples. Each CDR3 is given with its conserved first and last residue. D genes are given only for firm matches. A row's size may be missing; if present it is once, few, many or a size class.

clone_size | j_call | d_call | v_call | cdr3_aa | cdr3_nt
- | TRBJ2-1 | TRBD1 | TRBV4-2 | CASSQDGTGGINEQFF | TGTGCCAGCAGCCAAGATGGGACAGGGGGCATCAATGAGCAGTTCTTC
- | TRBJ2-2 | - | TRBV20-1 | CSAREPGGTGELFF | TGCAGTGCTAGAGAACCTGGGGGCACCGGGGAGCTGTTTTTT
- | TRBJ1-3 | - | TRBV5-6 | CASSPGNSLNTIYF | TGTGCCAGCAGCCCAGGGAATAGTTTGAACACCATATATTTT
many | TRBJ2-7 | - | TRBV20-1 | CSAQAGALSYEQYF | TGCAGTGCTCAAGCGGGTGCCCTTTCCTACGAGCAGTACTTC
few | TRBJ1-5 | - | TRBV6-1 | CASSPLGGFSSNQPQHF | TGTGCCAGCAGTCCCCTTGGAGGATTTTCCAGCAATCAGCCCCAGCATTTT
many | TRBJ2-1 | TRBD2 | TRBV7-2 | CASSLSSGSGNEQFF | TGTGCCAGCAGCTTAAGTAGCGGGAGTGGGAATGAGCAGTTCTTC
- | TRBJ1-1 | - | TRBV27 | CASREVNTEAFF | TGTGCCAGCAGGGAAGTGAACACTGAAGCTTTCTTT
- | TRBJ2-1 | - | TRBV28 | CASSLGTPVDEQFF | TGTGCCAGCAGTTTAGGGACCCCTGTCGATGAGCAGTTCTTC
few | TRBJ2-1 | - | TRBV20-1 | CSAVGISSYNEQFF | TGCAGTGCCGTAGGGATAAGCTCCTACAATGAGCAGTTCTTC
few | TRBJ2-3 | - | TRBV20-1 | CSARAPQGRDTQYF | TGCAGTGCTAGAGCCCCCCAGGGCCGGGATACGCAGTATTTT
few | TRBJ2-5 | - | TRBV7-2 | CASASVDGTFTQYF | TGTGCCAGCGCCTCTGTGGACGGAACATTTACCCAGTACTTC
many | TRBJ2-1 | TRBD2 | TRBV28 | CASRLGLAGSYNEQFF | TGTGCCAGCAGACTCGGACTAGCGGGATCCTACAATGAGCAGTTCTTC
many | TRBJ2-1 | - | TRBV7-3 | CASSRTATGLAGVNEQFF | TGTGCCAGCAGCCGGACAGCCACCGGGCTAGCTGGTGTCAATGAGCAGTTCTTC
many | TRBJ2-2 | - | TRBV7-2 | CASGPFLTSTGELFF | TGTGCCAGCGGACCTTTCCTCACAAGCACCGGGGAGCTGTTTTTT
few | TRBJ1-3 | TRBD1 | TRBV7-6 | CASSVTGQGVGNTIYF | TGTGCCAGCAGCGTAACGGGACAGGGGGTTGGAAACACCATATATTTT
few | TRBJ2-3 | - | TRBV6-1 | CASTRGDSTDTQYF | TGTGCCAGCACTAGGGGGGATAGCACAGATACGCAGTATTTT
many | TRBJ1-2 | TRBD1 | TRBV7-2 | CASSLVFGTGVGYTF | TGTGCCAGCAGCTTAGTTTTCGGTACAGGGGTCGGCTACACCTTC
- | TRBJ2-1 | TRBD2 | TRBV7-6 | CASSFGRETRMGDDQFF | TGTGCCAGCAGCTTTGGGCGGGAGACACGAATGGGGGATGACCAGTTCTTC
many | TRBJ2-2 | - | TRBV7-2 | CASSLVQGGELFF | TGTGCCAGCAGCTTAGTACAGGGTGGGGAGCTGTTTTTT
- | TRBJ1-1 | TRBD1 | TRBV11-3 | CASSPSPTGRAFF | TGTGCCAGCAGCCCGTCCCCGACAGGGAGGGCTTTCTTT
- | TRBJ2-6 | - | TRBV19 | CASSIDLTLAEANVLTF | TGTGCCAGTAGTATAGATCTTACTCTGGCTGAGGCCAACGTCCTGACTTTC
many | TRBJ1-6 | TRBD1 | TRBV7-2 | CASSLQTGRPNSPLHF | TGTGCCAGCAGCCTCCAGACAGGGAGGCCCAATTCACCCCTCCACTTT
few | TRBJ2-2 | - | TRBV5-1 | CASSPLGGGTGELFF | TGCGCCAGCAGCCCTCTAGGGGGGGGAACCGGGGAGCTGTTTTTT
- | TRBJ2-5 | TRBD2 | TRBV28 | CAYVAGGDQETQYF | TGTGCCTACGTAGCGGGAGGGGACCAAGAGACCCAGTACTTC
- | TRBJ2-1 | TRBD2 | TRBV6-2/TRBV6-3 | CASSYPGLAGGHEQFF | TGTGCCAGCAGTTACCCCGGACTAGCGGGAGGCCATGAGCAGTTCTTC
few | TRBJ1-1 | - | TRBV5-1 | CASSPGHHMNTEAFF | TGCGCCAGCAGCCCGGGACACCACATGAACACTGAAGCTTTCTTT
many | TRBJ2-2 | TRBD1 | TRBV7-2 | CASGGDRGTNTGELFF | TGTGCCAGCGGAGGGGACAGGGGAACGAACACCGGGGAGCTGTTTTTT
many | TRBJ2-3 | TRBD2 | TRBV7-2 | CASSWAAGVGRDTQYF | TGTGCCAGCAGCTGGGCGGCGGGAGTGGGGCGAGATACGCAGTATTTT
- | TRBJ2-7 | TRBD2 | TRBV6-2/TRBV6-3 | CASSYSGGLAGAPYEQYF | TGTGCCAGCAGTTACTCGGGTGGGCTAGCGGGAGCACCCTACGAGCAGTACTTC
few | TRBJ1-2 | - | TRBV7-2 | CASSLSLIQARGYGYTF | TGTGCCAGCAGCTTATCCCTTATACAGGCGAGGGGCTATGGCTACACCTTC
few | TRBJ2-3 | TRBD2 | TRBV12-3/TRBV12-4 | CASRPGRGFSTDTQYF | TGTGCCAGCAGGCCAGGGCGGGGGTTCTCCACAGATACGCAGTATTTT
few | TRBJ2-3 | - | TRBV27 | CASSLSGTSTDTQYF | TGTGCCAGCAGTCTTAGCGGAACTAGCACAGATACGCAGTATTTT
many | TRBJ2-5 | - | TRBV7-2 | CASSLSQGGETQYF | TGTGCCAGCAGCTTAAGTCAGGGTGGCGAGACCCAGTACTTC
once | TRBJ2-1 | TRBD2 | TRBV4-1 | CASSLSPSSGRIHEQFF | TGCGCCAGCAGCCTCTCTCCGTCTAGCGGGAGAATTCATGAGCAGTTCTTC
few | TRBJ2-6 | TRBD1 | TRBV19 | CASSARTGSGANVLTF | TGTGCCAGTAGTGCTAGGACAGGTTCTGGGGCCAACGTCCTGACTTTC
- | TRBJ1-2 | - | TRBV4-1 | CASSQDTALSSISYGYTF | TGCGCCAGCAGCCAGGACACTGCCCTCAGCTCTATCTCCTATGGCTACACCTTC
many | TRBJ2-7 | TRBD1 | TRBV7-2 | CASSLQSRGLPYEQYF | TGTGCCAGCAGCTTGCAGAGTAGGGGGCTCCCCTACGAGCAGTACTTC
- | TRBJ2-1 | TRBD2 | TRBV7-2 | CASSIGTSGSNEQFF | TGTGCCAGCAGCATCGGGACTAGCGGGAGTAATGAGCAGTTCTTC
- | TRBJ2-7 | - | TRBV12-3/TRBV12-4 | CASSLSMGATYEQYF | TGTGCCAGCAGTTTATCTATGGGGGCCACCTACGAGCAGTACTTC
- | TRBJ2-3 | TRBD2 | TRBV19 | CASSVRLAGAVADTQYF | TGTGCCAGTAGTGTTCGACTAGCGGGAGCTGTGGCAGATACGCAGTATTTT